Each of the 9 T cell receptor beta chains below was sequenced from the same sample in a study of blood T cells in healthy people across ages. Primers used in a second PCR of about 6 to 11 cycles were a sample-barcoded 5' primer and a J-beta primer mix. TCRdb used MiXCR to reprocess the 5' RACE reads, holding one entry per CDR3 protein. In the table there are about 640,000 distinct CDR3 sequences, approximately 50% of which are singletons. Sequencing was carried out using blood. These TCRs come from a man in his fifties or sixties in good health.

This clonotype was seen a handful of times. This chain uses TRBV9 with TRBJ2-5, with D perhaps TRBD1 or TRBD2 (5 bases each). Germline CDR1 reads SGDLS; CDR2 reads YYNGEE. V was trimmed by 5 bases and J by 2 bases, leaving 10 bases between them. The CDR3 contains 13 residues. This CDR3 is CASSGGTQETQYF. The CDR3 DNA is TGTGCCAGCAGTGGTGGGACGCAAGAGACCCAGTACTTC.

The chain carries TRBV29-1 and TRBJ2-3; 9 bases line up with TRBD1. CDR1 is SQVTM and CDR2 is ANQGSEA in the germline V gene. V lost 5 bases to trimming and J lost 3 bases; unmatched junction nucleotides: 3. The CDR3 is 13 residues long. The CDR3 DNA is TGCAGCGTTAGGGACAGGGCTACAGATACGCAGTATTTT. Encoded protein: CSVRDRATDTQYF.

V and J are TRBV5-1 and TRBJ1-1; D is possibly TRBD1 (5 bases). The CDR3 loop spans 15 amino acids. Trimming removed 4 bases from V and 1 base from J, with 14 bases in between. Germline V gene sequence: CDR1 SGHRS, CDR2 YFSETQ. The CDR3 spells CASSPSDRQNTEAFF. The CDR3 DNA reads TGCGCCAGCAGCCCATCCGACAGACAGAACACTGAAGCTTTCTTT.

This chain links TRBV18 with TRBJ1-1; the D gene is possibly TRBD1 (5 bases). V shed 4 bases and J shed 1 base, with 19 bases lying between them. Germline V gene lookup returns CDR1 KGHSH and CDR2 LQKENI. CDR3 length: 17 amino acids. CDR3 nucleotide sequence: TGTGCCAGCTCACTCCGTCAGGGACCAACGGGGAACACTGAAGCTTTCTTT. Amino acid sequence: CASSLRQGPTGNTEAFF.

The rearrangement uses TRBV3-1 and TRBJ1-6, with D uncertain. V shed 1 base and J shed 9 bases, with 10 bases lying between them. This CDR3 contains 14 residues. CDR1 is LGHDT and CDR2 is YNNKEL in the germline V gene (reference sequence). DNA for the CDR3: TGTGCCAGCAGCCAAGGAAGGGCTCGTTCACCCCTCCACTTT. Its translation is CASSQGRARSPLHF.

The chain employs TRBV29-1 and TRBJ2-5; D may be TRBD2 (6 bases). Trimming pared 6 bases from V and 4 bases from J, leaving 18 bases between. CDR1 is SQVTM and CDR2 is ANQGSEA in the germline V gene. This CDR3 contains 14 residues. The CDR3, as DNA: TGCAGCGTCCTCATATCCCGGGGGTCAGAGACCCAGTACTTC. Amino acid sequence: CSVLISRGSETQYF.

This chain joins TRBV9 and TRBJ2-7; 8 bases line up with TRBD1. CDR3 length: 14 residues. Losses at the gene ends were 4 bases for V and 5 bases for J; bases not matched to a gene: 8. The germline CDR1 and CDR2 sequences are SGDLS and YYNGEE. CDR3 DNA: TGTGCCAGCAGCTCTTGGACAGGGAGCGACGAGCAGTACTTC. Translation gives CASSSWTGSDEQYF.

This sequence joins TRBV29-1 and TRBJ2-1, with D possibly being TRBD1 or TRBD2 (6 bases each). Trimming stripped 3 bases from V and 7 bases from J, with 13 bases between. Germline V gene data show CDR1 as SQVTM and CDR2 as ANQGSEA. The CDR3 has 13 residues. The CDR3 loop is CSVDGGLPNEQFF. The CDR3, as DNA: TGCAGCGTTGATGGGGGGCTACCAAATGAGCAGTTCTTC.

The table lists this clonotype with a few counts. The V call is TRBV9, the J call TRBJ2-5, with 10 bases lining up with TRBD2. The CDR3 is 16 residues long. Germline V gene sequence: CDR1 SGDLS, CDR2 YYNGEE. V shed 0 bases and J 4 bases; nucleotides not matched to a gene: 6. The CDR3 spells CASSVGPAGGRETQYF. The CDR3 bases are TGTGCCAGCAGCGTAGGGCCAGCGGGGGGGCGAGAGACCCAGTACTTC.